The rows below give T cell receptor beta chains drawn from one sample of a study of blood T cell repertoires in COVID-19. Profiling relied on immunoSEQ multiplex PCR, and the TCRdb table lists in-frame clones only, not all of them. In the table there are 35,000 to 45,000 clones, over 75% of which are singletons. Material for sequencing was peripheral blood. These receptors originate from a human donor in a cohort sampled during active COVID-19. CDR3s leave out the opening cysteine and the closing phenylalanine or tryptophan. The size entry is marked missing in some rows and otherwise reads once, few, many or a size class.

V: TRBV6-5
J: TRBJ1-2
size: -
CDR3: ASSYGDRGHYGYT

V: TRBV7-8
J: TRBJ2-7
size: -
CDR3: AGGTRHEQY

V: TRBV6-1
J: TRBJ2-3
size: -
CDR3: ASRGALAGTDTQY

V: TRBV7-2
J: TRBJ1-1
size: once
CDR3: ASSSQMNTEAF

V: TRBV5-5
J: TRBJ1-5
size: few
CDR3: ASSEGGAGQPQH

V: TRBV12-3/TRBV12-4
J: TRBJ1-4
size: -
CDR3: ASSSLGYEKLF

V: TRBV5-1
J: TRBJ2-2
size: -
CDR3: ASSSFGSGQEINTGELF

V: TRBV6-2/TRBV6-3
J: TRBJ2-2
size: once
CDR3: ASSWASGNLNTGELF

V: TRBV6-1
J: TRBJ1-5
size: -
CDR3: ASSERWSGNQPQH

V: TRBV9
J: TRBJ1-4
size: -
CDR3: ASSNGQANEKLF

V: TRBV7-9
J: TRBJ2-2
size: -
CDR3: ASSPGLAGADDTGELF

V: TRBV19
J: TRBJ1-5
size: once
CDR3: ASSTIQAQPQH

V: TRBV5-1
J: TRBJ2-1
size: -
CDR3: ASSLTGSGSFNEQF

V: TRBV25-1
J: TRBJ1-4
size: -
CDR3: ASSDEREKLF

V: TRBV5-1
J: TRBJ1-1
size: -
CDR3: ASSYQGGLNTEAF

V: TRBV30
J: TRBJ2-7
size: -
CDR3: AAGSDKPYEQY

V: TRBV5-1
J: TRBJ1-4
size: -
CDR3: ASSFSGLSNEKLF

V: TRBV9
J: TRBJ2-7
size: -
CDR3: ASSVAGGRREQY

V: TRBV27
J: TRBJ2-7
size: -
CDR3: ASSLSRQGTREQY

V: TRBV5-3
J: TRBJ2-5
size: few
CDR3: ALGPQSGRAQETQY

V: TRBV27
J: TRBJ1-2
size: -
CDR3: ASSAKGQGVDYGYT

V: TRBV2
J: TRBJ1-2
size: -
CDR3: ASSVDRVGGYT

V: TRBV9
J: TRBJ2-3
size: -
CDR3: ASSPFDSGGAGGTQY

V: TRBV7-6
J: TRBJ2-7
size: -
CDR3: ASSYSPLRVAPSSYEQY

V: TRBV13
J: TRBJ2-5
size: -
CDR3: ASSTGLAGVRETQY

V: TRBV3-1/TRBV3-2
J: TRBJ1-1
size: once
CDR3: ASSPHSDNTEAF

V: TRBV11-2
J: TRBJ2-3
size: -
CDR3: ASSPLAGAGLNTQY

V: TRBV6-5
J: TRBJ2-7
size: -
CDR3: ASNTLGTPRDEQY

V: TRBV2
J: TRBJ2-3
size: -
CDR3: ASSRTSGGADTQY

V: TRBV18
J: TRBJ1-2
size: -
CDR3: ASSPSGYGYT

V: TRBV5-1
J: TRBJ1-4
size: -
CDR3: ASSLAGGDGEKLF

V: TRBV12-3/TRBV12-4
J: TRBJ2-7
size: -
CDR3: ASSPERGYEQY

V: TRBV11-2
J: TRBJ1-5
size: -
CDR3: ASSTRTGAGNQPQH

V: TRBV18
J: TRBJ1-1
size: -
CDR3: ASSPTGGTRNTEAF

V: TRBV15
J: TRBJ2-5
size: few
CDR3: ATSAPRQGEETQY

V: TRBV6-5
J: TRBJ2-7
size: -
CDR3: ASSPGGTSEQY

V: TRBV19
J: TRBJ2-1
size: -
CDR3: ASNLGPRTGANEQF

V: TRBV2
J: TRBJ1-6
size: -
CDR3: ASSGTGGYNSPLH

V: TRBV29-1
J: TRBJ1-1
size: -
CDR3: SVTDRGRGVNTEAF

V: TRBV30
J: TRBJ2-5
size: -
CDR3: AWSVYGRETQY

V: TRBV2
J: TRBJ1-4
size: -
CDR3: ATREGSTNEKLF

V: TRBV6-2/TRBV6-3
J: TRBJ1-1
size: -
CDR3: ASSYSTPRAEAF

V: TRBV6-1
J: TRBJ2-7
size: -
CDR3: ASSDQAGLTYEQY

V: TRBV6-5
J: TRBJ1-3
size: -
CDR3: ASSWQGTGGNTIY

V: TRBV5-4
J: TRBJ2-3
size: -
CDR3: ASSVLTSGGSGSTDTQY

V: TRBV29-1
J: TRBJ1-1
size: few
CDR3: SVGQGNTEAF

V: TRBV11-2
J: TRBJ2-1
size: -
CDR3: ASIGGLAGASEQF

V: TRBV3-1/TRBV3-2
J: TRBJ1-6
size: -
CDR3: ASSRTGPYNSPLH